A selection of T cell receptor beta chains follows, all from one sample in a study of blood T cell repertoires in COVID-19. Sequencing used immunoSEQ multiplex PCR; TCRdb keeps in-frame clones, though not all of them. The sample consists of about 300,000 clones, approximately 88% of them appearing once. Sample: PBMCs or T cells enriched from blood (not recorded which). These receptors all come from a woman aged 40-49 years who had recovered from COVID-19. Both conserved end residues are part of each CDR3. Fields, in order: J gene, V gene, D gene, clone size, CDR3 protein. D genes are given only for firm matches. Not every row has a clone size; where given, it reads once, few, many or a size class.

>TRBJ1-5|TRBV6-2/TRBV6-3|NA|NA
CASSYRNQPQHF
>TRBJ2-7|TRBV25-1|NA|NA
CASSESGTREQYF
>TRBJ1-4|TRBV25-1|TRBD1|once
CASSHQGAANEKLFF
>TRBJ2-1|TRBV19|TRBD2|few
CASSALAEKTGEQFF
>TRBJ1-1|TRBV12-5|NA|NA
CASGLEQGSLTFF
>TRBJ2-1|TRBV11-3|TRBD1|NA
CASSSGPGGPVYNEQFF
>TRBJ2-1|TRBV7-2|TRBD2|NA
CASSLGRTSKFF
>TRBJ1-2|TRBV9|NA|NA
CASSVGSGDYGYTF
>TRBJ2-1|TRBV18|NA|NA
CASSPPALAINEQFF
>TRBJ1-2|TRBV3-1/TRBV3-2|TRBD1|once
CASGQGSSYTF
>TRBJ2-1|TRBV3-1/TRBV3-2|TRBD2|NA
CASSRWGSGRPGVPIEQFF
>TRBJ2-5|TRBV4-3|TRBD1|few
CASSQDWTGDATQYF
>TRBJ1-4|TRBV5-1|NA|NA
CASRPGGAGREKLFF
>TRBJ1-2|TRBV9|TRBD1|once
CASSDPKRDRRPLNYGYTF
>TRBJ2-1|TRBV5-5|TRBD2|NA
CASSLTGLAGDYNEQFF
>TRBJ2-7|TRBV5-1|NA|NA
CASTLRGDPYEQYF
>TRBJ1-1|TRBV2|TRBD1|NA
CASSAMTGNEAFF
>TRBJ2-1|TRBV7-2|TRBD2|NA
CASSFGLAGGNEQFF
>TRBJ1-2|TRBV11-2|TRBD1|NA
CASSQGTVNYGYTF
>TRBJ1-1|TRBV10-1|NA|NA
CASSGSGRRTEAFF
>TRBJ1-1|TRBV29-1|NA|NA
CSVDKLEAFF
>TRBJ1-5|TRBV3-1/TRBV3-2|NA|NA
CASSQKPFYQPQHF
>TRBJ1-5|TRBV5-5|NA|NA
CASSPSVRGGFSNQPQHF
>TRBJ2-1|TRBV13|TRBD1|NA
CASSARTGRQFF
>TRBJ1-2|TRBV15|NA|NA
CATSKDSYGYTF
>TRBJ2-7|TRBV11-2|NA|NA
CASSLSSQRIF
>TRBJ2-1|TRBV5-4|TRBD2|NA
CASSLGSGSYNEQFF
>TRBJ2-7|TRBV11-2|NA|few
CASSLVTGFRNEQYF
>TRBJ1-1|TRBV5-4|TRBD1|few
CASRGTGNTEAFF
>TRBJ2-2|TRBV7-7|TRBD2|NA
CASSPRLAGLTGELFF
>TRBJ2-1|TRBV7-9|TRBD1|NA
CASSKTGGVYNEQFF
>TRBJ2-7|TRBV6-5|NA|NA
CASRNGGFPDYEQYF
>TRBJ2-7|TRBV19|NA|NA
CASSITGGVYEQYF
>TRBJ1-5|TRBV11-2|NA|NA
CASTLGPDQPQHF
>TRBJ2-1|TRBV14|NA|NA
CASSQELAAREQFF
>TRBJ1-5|TRBV7-9|TRBD1|once
CASSSNGGQVRGQPQHF
>TRBJ1-2|TRBV6-5|NA|NA
CASTQSRAELNGYTF
>TRBJ2-7|TRBV27|TRBD1|NA
CASSGTGTGFSKQYF
>TRBJ2-1|TRBV5-1|NA|NA
CASSLTSIGSSYNEQFF
>TRBJ2-1|TRBV25-1|TRBD2|NA
CASSEFGAGSSYNEQFF
>TRBJ2-3|TRBV5-4|TRBD1|NA
CASSLLLGTDRTDTQYF
>TRBJ2-3|TRBV5-5|TRBD2|NA
CASSFTPGLAGGDTQYF
>TRBJ2-5|TRBV5-6|TRBD2|NA
CASSLAYERGIQETQYF
>TRBJ2-2|TRBV15|NA|NA
CATSRGGGNTGELFF
>TRBJ1-5|TRBV5-8|NA|NA
CASSLYRVFSNQPQHF
>TRBJ2-7|TRBV14|NA|NA
CASSRQTGYEQYF
>TRBJ2-2|TRBV19|NA|NA
CASSISRAAGELFF
>TRBJ2-3|TRBV5-4|NA|NA
CASSRGRPTDTQYF
>TRBJ2-3|TRBV2|NA|NA
CASSEALLASDTQYF
>TRBJ1-2|TRBV18|NA|NA
CASSPPNRVLDGYTF